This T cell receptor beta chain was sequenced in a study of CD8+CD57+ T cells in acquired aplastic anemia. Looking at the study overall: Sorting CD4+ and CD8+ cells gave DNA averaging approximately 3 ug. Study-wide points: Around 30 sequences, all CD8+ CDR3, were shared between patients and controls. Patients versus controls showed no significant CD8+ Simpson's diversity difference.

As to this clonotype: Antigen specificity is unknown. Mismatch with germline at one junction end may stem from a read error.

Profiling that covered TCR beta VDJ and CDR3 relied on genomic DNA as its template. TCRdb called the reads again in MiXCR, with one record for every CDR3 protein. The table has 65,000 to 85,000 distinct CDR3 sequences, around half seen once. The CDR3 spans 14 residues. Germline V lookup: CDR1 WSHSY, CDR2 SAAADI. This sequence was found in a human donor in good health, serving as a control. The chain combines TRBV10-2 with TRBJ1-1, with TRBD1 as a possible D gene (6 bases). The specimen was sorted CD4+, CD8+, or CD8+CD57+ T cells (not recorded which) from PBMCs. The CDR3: CASSGGTQTTEASF. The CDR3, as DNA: TGCGCCAGCAGTGGGGGGACACAGACCACTGAAGCTTCCTTT.